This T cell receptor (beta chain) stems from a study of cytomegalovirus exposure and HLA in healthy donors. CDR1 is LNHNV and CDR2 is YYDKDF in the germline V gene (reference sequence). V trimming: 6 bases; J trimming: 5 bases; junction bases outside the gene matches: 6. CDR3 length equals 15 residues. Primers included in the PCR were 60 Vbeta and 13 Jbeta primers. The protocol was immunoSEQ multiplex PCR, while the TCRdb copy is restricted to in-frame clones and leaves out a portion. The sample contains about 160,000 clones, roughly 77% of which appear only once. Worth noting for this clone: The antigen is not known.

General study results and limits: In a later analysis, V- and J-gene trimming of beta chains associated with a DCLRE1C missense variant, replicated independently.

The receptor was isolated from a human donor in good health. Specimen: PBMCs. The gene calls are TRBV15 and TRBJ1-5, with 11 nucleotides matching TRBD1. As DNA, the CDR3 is TGTGCCACCAGAGGGACAGGGGGTAAGGATCAGCCCCAGCATTTT. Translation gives CATRGTGGKDQPQHF.